The clone carrying this T cell receptor (beta chain) was observed at least ten times. Its antigen is unidentified. TCRdb's table, derived via immunoSEQ multiplex PCR, lists solely in-frame clones and lacks some. This sample has 98,000 or so clones, with around 84% found just once. The sample is drawn from a study of T cell responses to AZD1222 COVID-19 vaccine. Study results and caveats: A rise in Spike-specific TCR breadth and depth followed two AZD1222 doses.

V was trimmed by 6 bases and J by 5 bases, leaving 13 bases between them. The CDR3 contains 13 residues. Germline V gene sequence: CDR1 MNHEY, CDR2 SVGAGI. This sequence was found in an adult in good health. The chain couples TRBV6-5 to TRBJ1-1, with D unclear. The sequencing here drew on peripheral blood, taken on day 0 of AZD1222 vaccination. CDR3 amino acids: CASSLEGSTEAFF. The CDR3, as DNA: TGTGCCAGCAGCCTTGAAGGGAGTACTGAAGCTTTCTTT.